The 6 T cell receptor beta chains presented below share a single source sample, sequenced in a study of cytomegalovirus exposure and HLA in healthy donors. A multiplex PCR was run with 60 Vbeta primers and 13 Jbeta primers. Measured with immunoSEQ multiplex PCR; TCRdb has only the in-frame clones, and not every one. With 95,000 to 150,000 clones in the sample, the ten largest clones hold under 2.5%. The sample taken for sequencing was PBMCs. The receptors shown here come from a man aged 35 to 55 in good health and CMV-seronegative.

The chain carries TRBV19 and TRBJ2-3; a possible D gene is TRBD2 (5 bases). CDR3 length equals 12 residues. CDR1 and CDR2 (germline): LNHDA, SQIVND (reference sequence). Trimming cost V 5 bases and J 5 bases, with 8 bases left between them. The CDR3 region is CASSPGRDTQYF. The CDR3 DNA sequence: TGTGCCAGTAGTCCTGGGAGAGATACGCAGTATTTT.

The CDR3: CASSLISGSHGYTF. The DNA of the CDR3 is TGTGCCAGCAGTTTAATTTCCGGGAGCCATGGCTACACCTTC. The genes are TRBV28 and TRBJ1-2; D unclear. Deletions cut 2 bases from V and 6 bases from J, with 13 bases between. The CDR3 runs to 14 residues. Germline V gene lookup returns CDR1 MDHEN and CDR2 SYDVKM.

The J gene is TRBJ2-5, the V gene TRBV5-1; TRBD2 matches at 11 bases. The tail of the sequence fits TRBJ2-7 better, so the J call may be wrong. The CDR3 is 18 residues long. Germline V lookup: CDR1 SGHRS, CDR2 YFSETQ. The DNA of the CDR3 is TGCGCCAGCAGCTTGGCCAAGGGACTAGCGGACATCTCCTACGAGCAGTACTTC. Its protein product is CASSLAKGLADISYEQYF.

The V call is TRBV6-1, the J call TRBJ2-5; perhaps TRBD2 as D (6 bases). Looked up from germline, CDR1 is MNHNS and CDR2 is SASEGT. This CDR3 spans 12 amino acids. V lost 4 bases and J 6 bases, leaving 9 bases between the germline ends. CDR3 amino acids: CASSADYKTQYF. The CDR3 DNA reads as TGTGCCAGCAGTGCGGACTACAAGACCCAGTACTTC.

The rearrangement uses TRBV10-3 and TRBJ2-3, with D perhaps TRBD1 (5 bases). The CDR3 is made up of 17 amino acids. Germline V gene sequence: CDR1 ENHRY, CDR2 SYGVKD. Trimming removed 2 bases at V and 4 bases at J, with 19 bases between. This CDR3 is CAISEVGGWGDADTQYF. DNA of the CDR3: TGTGCCATCAGTGAGGTGGGTGGCTGGGGCGACGCAGATACGCAGTATTTT.

V gene TRBV7-2 combines with J gene TRBJ2-5; TRBD2 aligns across 8 bases. Germline values: CDR1 SGHTA, CDR2 FQGNSA. The CDR3 loop spans 16 amino acids. The junction had 9 bases not matched to a gene; V was cut back by 5 bases and J by 1 base. The CDR3 coding sequence is TGTGCCAGCAGCGGTACTAGCGGAAACATCCAAGAGACCCAGTACTTC. It yields the protein CASSGTSGNIQETQYF. Supplemented by reference TRBV7-2 and TRBJ2-5, the full variable domain reads GAGVSQSPSNKVTEKGKDVELRCDPISGHTALYWYRQSLGQGLEFLIYFQGNSAPDKSGLPSDRFSAERTGGSVSTLTIQRTQQEDSAVYLCASSGTSGNIQETQYFGPGTRLLVL.